One T cell receptor beta chain is described in this entry. The antigen is undetermined. This entry belongs to a study of T cell responses to AZD1222 COVID-19 vaccine. Overall study results and limits: Spike was spanned by vaccine-associated CD4 TCRs, with dominance at 160-218 and 743-854. Of the AZD1222 recipients, only five to seven were seropositive at baseline. Among the donors, most were white British and more were female, and clonal diversity was possibly underestimated.

Produced via immunoSEQ multiplex PCR; TCRdb's table is partial and in-frame only. Found here are around 130,000 clones, about 89% of them singletons; the top ten hold approximately 4.5%. The V and J ends lost 3 bases and 2 bases respectively, with 9 bases between them. Germline assignment: CDR1 SGHRS and CDR2 YFSETQ. The CDR3 is made up of 14 amino acids. This material consisted of peripheral blood, taken on day 0 of AZD1222 vaccination. The chain has TRBV5-1 and TRBJ1-3; D gene ambiguous. The TCR was taken from an adult in good health. Here the CDR3 DNA reads TGCGCCAGCAGCTCGGGATCGGCTGGAAACACCATATATTTT. Residues: CASSSGSAGNTIYF.